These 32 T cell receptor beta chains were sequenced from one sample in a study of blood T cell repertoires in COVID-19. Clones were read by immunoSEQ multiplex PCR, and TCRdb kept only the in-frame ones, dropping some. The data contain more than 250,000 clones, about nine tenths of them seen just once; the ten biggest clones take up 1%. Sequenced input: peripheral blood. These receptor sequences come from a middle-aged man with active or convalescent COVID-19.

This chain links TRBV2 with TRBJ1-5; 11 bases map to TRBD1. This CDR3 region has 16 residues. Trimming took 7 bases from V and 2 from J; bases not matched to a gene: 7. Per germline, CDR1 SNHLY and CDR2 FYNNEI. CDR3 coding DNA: TGTGCCAGCACTGGGGACAGGGGGAGCGGCAATCAGCCCCAGCATTTT. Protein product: CASTGDRGSGNQPQHF.

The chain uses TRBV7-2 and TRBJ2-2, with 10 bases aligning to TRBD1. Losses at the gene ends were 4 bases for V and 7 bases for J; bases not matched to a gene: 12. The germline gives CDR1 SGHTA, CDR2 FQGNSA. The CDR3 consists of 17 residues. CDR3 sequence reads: CASSSSPGQGYFGELFF. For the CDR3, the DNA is TGTGCCAGCAGCTCCTCCCCGGGACAGGGGTATTTCGGGGAGCTGTTTTTT.

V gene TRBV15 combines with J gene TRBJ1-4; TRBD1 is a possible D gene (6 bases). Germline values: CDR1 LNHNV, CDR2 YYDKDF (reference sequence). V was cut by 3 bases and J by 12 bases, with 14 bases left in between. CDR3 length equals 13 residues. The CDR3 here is CATSRGNRVELFF. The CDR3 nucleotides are TGTGCCACCAGCAGGGGGAACAGGGTGGAACTGTTTTTT.

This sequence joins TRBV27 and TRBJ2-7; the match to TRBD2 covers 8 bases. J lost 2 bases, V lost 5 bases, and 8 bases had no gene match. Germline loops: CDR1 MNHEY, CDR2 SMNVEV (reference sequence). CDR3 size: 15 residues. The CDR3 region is CASSNPGGSPYEQYF. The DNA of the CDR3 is TGTGCCAGCAGTAACCCGGGGGGGTCTCCCTACGAGCAGTACTTC.

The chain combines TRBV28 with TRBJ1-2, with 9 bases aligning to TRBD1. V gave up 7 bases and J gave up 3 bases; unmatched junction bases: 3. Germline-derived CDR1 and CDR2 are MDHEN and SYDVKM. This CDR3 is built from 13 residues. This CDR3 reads CASITGGHYGYTF. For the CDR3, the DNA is TGTGCCAGCATTACAGGGGGCCACTATGGCTACACCTTC.

This chain's CDR3 is CASSKGTGGNTEAFF. CDR3 DNA sequence: TGTGCCAGCAGCAAGGGGACAGGGGGTAACACTGAAGCTTTCTTT. The chain carries TRBV5-4 and TRBJ1-1; 11 bases are a match to TRBD1. The CDR3 runs 15 residues. The V gene's germline CDR1 is SGHNT and CDR2 YYREEE (reference sequence). Unmatched junction bases numbered 4, after V lost 4 bases and J lost 2 bases.

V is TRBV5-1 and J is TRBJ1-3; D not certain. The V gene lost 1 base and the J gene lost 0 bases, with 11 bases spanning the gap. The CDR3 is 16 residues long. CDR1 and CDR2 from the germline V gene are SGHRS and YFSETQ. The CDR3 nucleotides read TGCGCCAGCAGCTTGTTGCCCGAACTCTCTGGAAACACCATATATTTT. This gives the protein CASSLLPELSGNTIYF.

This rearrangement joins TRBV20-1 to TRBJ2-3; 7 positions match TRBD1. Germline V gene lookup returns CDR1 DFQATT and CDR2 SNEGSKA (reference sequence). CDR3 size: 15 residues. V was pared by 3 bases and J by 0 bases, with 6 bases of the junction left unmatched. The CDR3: CSASVGQSSTDTQYF. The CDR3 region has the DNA TGCAGTGCTAGTGTGGGACAGTCTAGCACAGATACGCAGTATTTT.

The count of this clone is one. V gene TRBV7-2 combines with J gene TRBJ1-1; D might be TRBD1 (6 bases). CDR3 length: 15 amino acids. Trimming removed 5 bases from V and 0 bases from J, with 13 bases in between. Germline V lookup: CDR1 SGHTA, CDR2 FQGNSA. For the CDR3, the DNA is TGTGCCAGCAGCACGAACCAGGGGATGAACACTGAAGCTTTCTTT. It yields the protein CASSTNQGMNTEAFF. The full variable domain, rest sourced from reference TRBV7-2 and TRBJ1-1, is GAGVSQSPSNKVTEKGKDVELRCDPISGHTALYWYRQSLGQGLEFLIYFQGNSAPDKSGLPSDRFSAERTGGSVSTLTIQRTQQEDSAVYLCASSTNQGMNTEAFFGQGTRLTVV.

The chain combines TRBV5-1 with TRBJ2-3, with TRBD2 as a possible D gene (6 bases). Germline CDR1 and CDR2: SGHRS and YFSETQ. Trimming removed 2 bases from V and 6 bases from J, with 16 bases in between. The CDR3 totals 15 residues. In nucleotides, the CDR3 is TGCGCCAGCAGCTTTGGTAGCGGACCGGGGGATACGCAGTATTTT. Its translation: CASSFGSGPGDTQYF.

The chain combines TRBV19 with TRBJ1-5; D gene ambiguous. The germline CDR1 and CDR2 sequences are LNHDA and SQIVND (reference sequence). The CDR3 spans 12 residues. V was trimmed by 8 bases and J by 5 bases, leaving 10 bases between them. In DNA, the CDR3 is TGTGCCAGTTCCCCCCAATATCAGCCCCAGCATTTT. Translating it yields CASSPQYQPQHF.

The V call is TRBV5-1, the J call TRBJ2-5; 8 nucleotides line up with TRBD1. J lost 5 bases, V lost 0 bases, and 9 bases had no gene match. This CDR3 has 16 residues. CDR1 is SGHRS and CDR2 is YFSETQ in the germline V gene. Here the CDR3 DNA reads TGCGCCAGCAGCTTGGCGGGGCAGGGGGCTGGGGAGACCCAGTACTTC. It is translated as CASSLAGQGAGETQYF. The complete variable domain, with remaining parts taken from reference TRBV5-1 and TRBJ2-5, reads KAGVTQTPRYLIKTRGQQVTLSCSPISGHRSVSWYQQTPGQGLQFLFEYFSETQRNKGNFPGRFSGRQFSNSRSEMNVSTLELGDSALYLCASSLAGQGAGETQYFGPGTRLLVL.

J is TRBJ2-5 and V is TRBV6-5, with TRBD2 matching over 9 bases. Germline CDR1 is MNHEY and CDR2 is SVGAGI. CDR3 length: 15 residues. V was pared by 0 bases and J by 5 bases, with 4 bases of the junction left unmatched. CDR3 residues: CASSYSSGSWETQYF. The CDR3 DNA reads TGTGCCAGCAGTTACTCTAGCGGGAGTTGGGAGACCCAGTACTTC.

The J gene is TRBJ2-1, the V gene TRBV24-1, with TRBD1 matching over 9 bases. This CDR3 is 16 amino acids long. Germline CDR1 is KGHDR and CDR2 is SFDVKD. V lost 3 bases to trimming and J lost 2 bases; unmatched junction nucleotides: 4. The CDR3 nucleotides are TGTGCCACCAGTGATCGAAGACAGGGGGCCTACAATGAGCAGTTCTTC. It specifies CATSDRRQGAYNEQFF.

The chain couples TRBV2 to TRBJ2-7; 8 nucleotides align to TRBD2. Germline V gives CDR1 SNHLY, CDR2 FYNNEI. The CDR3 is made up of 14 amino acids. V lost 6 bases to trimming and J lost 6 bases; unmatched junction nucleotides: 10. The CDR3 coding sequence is TGTGCCAGCAGGACCGGGACTAGTCGTCCCGAGCAGTACTTC. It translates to CASRTGTSRPEQYF. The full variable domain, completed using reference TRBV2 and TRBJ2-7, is EPEVTQTPSHQVTQMGQEVILRCVPISNHLYFYWYRQILGQKVEFLVSFYNNEISEKSEIFDDQFSVERPDGSNFTLKIRSTKLEDSAMYFCASRTGTSRPEQYFGPGTRLTVT.

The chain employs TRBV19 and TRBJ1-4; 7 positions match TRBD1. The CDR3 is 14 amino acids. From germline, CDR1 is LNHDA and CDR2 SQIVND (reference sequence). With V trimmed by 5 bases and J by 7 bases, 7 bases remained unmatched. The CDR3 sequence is CASSPGTAPEKLFF. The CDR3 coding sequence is TGTGCCAGTAGTCCAGGGACAGCACCTGAAAAACTGTTTTTT.

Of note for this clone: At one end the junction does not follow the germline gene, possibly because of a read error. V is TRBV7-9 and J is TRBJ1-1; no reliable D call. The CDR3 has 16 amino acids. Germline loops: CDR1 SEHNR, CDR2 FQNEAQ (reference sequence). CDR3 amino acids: CAGSLPRRGSDTEAFF. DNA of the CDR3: TGTGCCGGCAGCTTACCTCGACGGGGAAGTGACACTGAAGCTTTCTTT.

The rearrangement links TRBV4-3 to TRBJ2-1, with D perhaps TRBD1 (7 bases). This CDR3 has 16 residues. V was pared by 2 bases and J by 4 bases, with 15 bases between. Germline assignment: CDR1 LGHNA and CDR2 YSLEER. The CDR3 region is CASSQQAGGLYNEQFF. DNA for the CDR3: TGCGCCAGCAGCCAACAGGCAGGGGGGCTTTACAATGAGCAGTTCTTC.

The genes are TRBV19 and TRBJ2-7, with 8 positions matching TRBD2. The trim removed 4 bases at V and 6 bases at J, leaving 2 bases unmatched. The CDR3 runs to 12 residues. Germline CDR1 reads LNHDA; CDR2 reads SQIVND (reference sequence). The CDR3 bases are TGTGCCAGTAGTACAACTAGCGGCGAGCAGTACTTC. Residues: CASSTTSGEQYF.

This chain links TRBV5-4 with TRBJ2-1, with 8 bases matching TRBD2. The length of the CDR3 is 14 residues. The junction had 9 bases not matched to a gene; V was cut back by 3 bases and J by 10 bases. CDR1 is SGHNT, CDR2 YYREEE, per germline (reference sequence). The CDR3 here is CASSYLGRAREQFF. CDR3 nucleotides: TGTGCCAGCAGCTACCTCGGGAGGGCCAGGGAGCAGTTCTTC.

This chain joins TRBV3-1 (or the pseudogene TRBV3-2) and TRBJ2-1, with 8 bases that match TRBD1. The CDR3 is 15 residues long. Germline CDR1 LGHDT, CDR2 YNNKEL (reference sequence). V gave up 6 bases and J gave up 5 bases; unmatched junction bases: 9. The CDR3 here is CASRLGQGINNEQFF. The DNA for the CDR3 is TGTGCCAGCAGACTTGGACAGGGAATTAACAATGAGCAGTTCTTC.

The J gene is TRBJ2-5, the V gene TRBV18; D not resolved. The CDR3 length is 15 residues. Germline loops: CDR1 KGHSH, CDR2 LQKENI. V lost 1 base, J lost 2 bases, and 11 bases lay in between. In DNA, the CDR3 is TGTGCCAGCTCACCACTTGTCACAGTACAAGAGACCCAGTACTTC. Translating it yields CASSPLVTVQETQYF.

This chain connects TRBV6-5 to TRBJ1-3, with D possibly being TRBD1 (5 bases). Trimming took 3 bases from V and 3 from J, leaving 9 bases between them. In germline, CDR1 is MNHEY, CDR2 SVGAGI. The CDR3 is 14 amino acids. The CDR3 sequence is CASSYGAGGNTIYF. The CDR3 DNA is TGTGCCAGCAGTTATGGGGCAGGTGGAAACACCATATATTTT.

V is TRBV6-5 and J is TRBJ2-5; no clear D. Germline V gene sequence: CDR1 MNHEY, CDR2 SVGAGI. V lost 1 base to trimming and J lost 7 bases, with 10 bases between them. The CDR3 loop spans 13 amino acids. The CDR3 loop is CASSYFSSGTQYF. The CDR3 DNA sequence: TGTGCCAGCAGTTACTTTTCGTCAGGGACCCAGTACTTC.

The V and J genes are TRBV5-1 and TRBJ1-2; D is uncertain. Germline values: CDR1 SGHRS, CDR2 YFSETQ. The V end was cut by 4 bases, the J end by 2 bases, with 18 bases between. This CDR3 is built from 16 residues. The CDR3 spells CASSPIGRGRNYGYTF. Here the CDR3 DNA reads TGCGCCAGCAGCCCCATCGGGAGAGGAAGAAACTATGGCTACACCTTC. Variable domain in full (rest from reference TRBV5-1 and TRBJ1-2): KAGVTQTPRYLIKTRGQQVTLSCSPISGHRSVSWYQQTPGQGLQFLFEYFSETQRNKGNFPGRFSGRQFSNSRSEMNVSTLELGDSALYLCASSPIGRGRNYGYTFGSGTRLTVV.

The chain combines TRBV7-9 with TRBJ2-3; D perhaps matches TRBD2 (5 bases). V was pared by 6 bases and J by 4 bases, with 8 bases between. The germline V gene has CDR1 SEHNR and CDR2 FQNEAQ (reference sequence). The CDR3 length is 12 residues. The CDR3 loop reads CASRDSADTQYF. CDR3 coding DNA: TGTGCCAGCAGGGACTCGGCAGATACGCAGTATTTT. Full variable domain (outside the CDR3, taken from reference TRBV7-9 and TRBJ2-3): DTGVSQNPRHKITKRGQNVTFRCDPISEHNRLYWYRQTLGQGPEFLTYFQNEAQLEKSRLLSDRFSAERPKGSFSTLEIQRTEQGDSAMYLCASRDSADTQYFGPGTRLTVL.

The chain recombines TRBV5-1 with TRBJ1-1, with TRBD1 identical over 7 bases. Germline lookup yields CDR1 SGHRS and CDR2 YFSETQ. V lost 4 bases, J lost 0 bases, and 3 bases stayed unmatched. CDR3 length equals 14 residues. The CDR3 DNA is TGCGCCAGCAGCCCGGACAGGTTGAACACTGAAGCTTTCTTT. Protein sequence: CASSPDRLNTEAFF.

In DNA form, the CDR3 reads TGTGCCTCCCCTAGAGACAGCCCTAACACTGAAGCTTTCTTT. Residues: CASPRDSPNTEAFF. V and J are TRBV30 and TRBJ1-1; D is perhaps TRBD1 (5 bases). This CDR3 has 14 amino acids. Germline V gene lookup returns CDR1 GTSNPN and CDR2 SVGIG (reference sequence). V lost 7 bases and J lost 2, with 17 bases in between.

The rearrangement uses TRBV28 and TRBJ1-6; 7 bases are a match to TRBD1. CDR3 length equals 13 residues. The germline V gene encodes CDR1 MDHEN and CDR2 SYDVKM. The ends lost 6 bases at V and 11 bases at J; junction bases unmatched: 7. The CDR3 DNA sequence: TGTGCCAGCAGCCCGGACAGGATTACACCCCTCCACTTT. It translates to CASSPDRITPLHF.

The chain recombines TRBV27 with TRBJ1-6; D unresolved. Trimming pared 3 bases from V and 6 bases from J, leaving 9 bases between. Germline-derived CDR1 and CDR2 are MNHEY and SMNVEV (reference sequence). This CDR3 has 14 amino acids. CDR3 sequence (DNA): TGTGCCAGCAGTTTGGGAGGGTCTAATTCACCCCTCCACTTT. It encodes CASSLGGSNSPLHF.

The CDR3 protein is CASSTTSGAGTGELFF. CDR3 nucleotides: TGCGCCAGCAGCACCACTAGCGGTGCCGGCACCGGGGAGCTGTTTTTT. The V call is TRBV5-1, the J call TRBJ2-2; 8 bases line up with TRBD2. Germline V gene data show CDR1 as SGHRS and CDR2 as YFSETQ. The CDR3 runs 16 residues. The V and J ends lost 4 bases and 4 bases, in that order; junction bases with no gene match: 9.

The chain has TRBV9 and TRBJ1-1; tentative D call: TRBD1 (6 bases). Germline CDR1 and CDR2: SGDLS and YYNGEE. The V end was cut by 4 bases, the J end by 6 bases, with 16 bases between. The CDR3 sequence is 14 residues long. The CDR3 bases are TGTGCCAGCAGCCCGGCGGGGGCTGGGGCTGAAGCTTTCTTT. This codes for CASSPAGAGAEAFF.